The 2 T cell receptor beta chains reported below all come from one sample, sequenced in a study of blood T cell repertoires in COVID-19. Sequencing used immunoSEQ multiplex PCR; TCRdb keeps in-frame clones, though not all of them. The repertoire holds about 400,000 clones, roughly 90% seen once, with over 0.9% in the top ten. The sample taken for sequencing was PBMCs or T cells enriched from blood (not recorded which). These receptors came from a young woman with acute COVID-19.

The chain combines TRBV25-1 with TRBJ1-3, with D uncertain. The CDR3 spans 16 residues. V was trimmed by 1 base and J by 0 bases, leaving 10 bases between them. Germline CDR1 is MGHDK and CDR2 is SYGVNS. The CDR3 protein is CASSELLVFSGNTIYF. Written as DNA, the CDR3 is TGTGCCAGCAGTGAATTACTGGTTTTCTCTGGAAACACCATATATTTT.

The chain uses TRBV7-9 and TRBJ2-7; D uncertain. Germline V gives CDR1 SEHNR, CDR2 FQNEAQ (reference sequence). The CDR3 is 12 amino acids. With 1 base removed from V and 5 bases from J, the gap between germline ends came to 6 bases. The CDR3 loop reads CASSLGGHEQYF. Written as DNA, the CDR3 is TGTGCCAGCAGCTTAGGAGGCCACGAGCAGTACTTC.